The TCR beta chain under discussion was sequenced for a study of control samples from healthy donors and cancer patients. The CDR3 has 16 residues. After removal of 3 bases from V and 8 bases from J, the junction contained 13 bases not matched to a gene. Germline-derived CDR1 and CDR2 are ENHRY and SYGVKD. Repertoires were generated with immunoSEQ multiplex PCR, while TCRdb's copy carries only in-frame clones and drops some. Among 96,000 or so clones, approximately 95% were seen once, and the ten largest hold about 8.8%. This sequence originates from a man aged 18 to 29 in good health. The V call is TRBV10-3, the J call TRBJ1-3; 7 bases align to TRBD1. Sequences were obtained from blood. The CDR3 here is CAISEGRTGWRDTIYF. The CDR3 DNA is TGTGCCATCAGTGAAGGGCGGACAGGCTGGAGGGACACCATATATTTT.